These 3 T cell receptor beta chains were all obtained from the same sample, sequenced in a study of T cell responses to AZD1222 COVID-19 vaccine. The repertoire was sequenced with immunoSEQ multiplex PCR; TCRdb's copy has only in-frame clones and lacks some. Here the sample spans approximately 200,000 clones, just over 90% being singletons. The specimen comprised peripheral blood, sampled 28 days after the second AZD1222 dose. These receptors originate from an adult who received the AZD1222 COVID-19 vaccine.

The rearrangement uses TRBV6-2 or TRBV6-3 and TRBJ2-3; D is possibly TRBD2 (5 bases). There are 16 residues in the CDR3. With 2 bases removed from V and 6 bases from J, the gap between germline ends came to 18 bases. CDR1 and CDR2 (germline): MNHEY, SVGEGT. In nucleotides, the CDR3 is TGTGCCAGCAGTTACGGACCCGTGGGAGATGGGGATACGCAGTATTTT. Its translation: CASSYGPVGDGDTQYF.

J is TRBJ1-1 and V is TRBV9, with D perhaps matching TRBD1 (5 bases). CDR1 is SGDLS and CDR2 is YYNGEE in the germline V gene. Trimming removed 2 bases at V and 3 bases at J, with 11 bases between. The CDR3 covers 14 residues. This CDR3 is CASSVSQGYTEAFF. CDR3 DNA sequence: TGTGCCAGCAGCGTTTCCCAGGGATACACTGAAGCTTTCTTT.

The V and J genes are TRBV5-1 and TRBJ2-5; D tentatively fits TRBD1 or TRBD2 (5 bases each). From germline, CDR1 is SGHRS and CDR2 YFSETQ. The CDR3 has 13 amino acids. V lost 0 bases and J 4 bases, leaving 7 bases between the germline ends. DNA of the CDR3: TGCGCCAGCAGCTTGGGGGGACGAGAGACCCAGTACTTC. As protein: CASSLGGRETQYF. The full variable domain, rest sourced from reference TRBV5-1 and TRBJ2-5, is KAGVTQTPRYLIKTRGQQVTLSCSPISGHRSVSWYQQTPGQGLQFLFEYFSETQRNKGNFPGRFSGRQFSNSRSEMNVSTLELGDSALYLCASSLGGRETQYFGPGTRLLVL.